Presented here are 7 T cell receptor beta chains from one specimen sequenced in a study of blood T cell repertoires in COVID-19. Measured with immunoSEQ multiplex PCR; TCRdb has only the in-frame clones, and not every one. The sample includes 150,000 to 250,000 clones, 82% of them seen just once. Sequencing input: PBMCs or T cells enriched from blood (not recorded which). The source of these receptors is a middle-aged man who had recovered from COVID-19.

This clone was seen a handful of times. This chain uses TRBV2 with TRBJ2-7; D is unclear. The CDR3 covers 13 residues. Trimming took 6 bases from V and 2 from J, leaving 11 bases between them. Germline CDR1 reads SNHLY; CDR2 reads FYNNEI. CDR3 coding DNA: TGTGCCAGCAGAGAGGCGGAACCCTACGAGCAGTACGTC. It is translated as CASREAEPYEQYV.

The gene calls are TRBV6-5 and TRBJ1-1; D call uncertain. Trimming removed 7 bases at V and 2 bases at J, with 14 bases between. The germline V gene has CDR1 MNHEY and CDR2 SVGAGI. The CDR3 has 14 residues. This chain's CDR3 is CASKESGINTEAFF. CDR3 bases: TGTGCCAGCAAGGAGAGCGGAATAAACACTGAAGCTTTCTTT.

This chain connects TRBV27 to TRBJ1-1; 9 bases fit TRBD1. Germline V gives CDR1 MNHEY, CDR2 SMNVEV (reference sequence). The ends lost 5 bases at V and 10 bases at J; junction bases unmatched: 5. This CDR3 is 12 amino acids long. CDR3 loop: CASSRQGEVAFF. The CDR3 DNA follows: TGTGCCAGCAGTCGACAGGGGGAGGTAGCTTTCTTT.

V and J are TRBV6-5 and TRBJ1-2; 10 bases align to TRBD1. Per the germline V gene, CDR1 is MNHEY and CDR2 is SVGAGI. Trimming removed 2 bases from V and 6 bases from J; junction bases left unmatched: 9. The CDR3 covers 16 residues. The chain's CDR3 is CASSYGGTGAIDGYTF. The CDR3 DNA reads TGTGCCAGCAGTTACGGTGGGACAGGGGCAATTGATGGCTACACCTTC.

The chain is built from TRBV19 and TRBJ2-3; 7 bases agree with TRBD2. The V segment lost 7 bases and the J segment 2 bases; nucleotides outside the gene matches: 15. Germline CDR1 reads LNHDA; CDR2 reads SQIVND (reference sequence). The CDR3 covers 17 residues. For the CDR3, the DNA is TGTGCCAGTAAGGATCGGGCGGGAGCGGGGTTCACAGATACGCAGTATTTT. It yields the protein CASKDRAGAGFTDTQYF.

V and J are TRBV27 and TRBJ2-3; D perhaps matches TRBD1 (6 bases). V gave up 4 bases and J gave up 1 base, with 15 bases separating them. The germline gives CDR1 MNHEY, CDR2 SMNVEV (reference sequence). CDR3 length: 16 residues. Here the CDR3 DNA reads TGTGCCAGCAGTTCCGTCAGGGGAGTACGCACAGATACGCAGTATTTT. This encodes CASSSVRGVRTDTQYF.

The CDR3 DNA is TGTGCCAGCAGTTCACTAGGGACTAGCGGGAGTTACGAGCAGTACTTC. It codes for CASSSLGTSGSYEQYF. This chain joins TRBV27 and TRBJ2-7, with TRBD2 matching 14 bases. The trim removed 4 bases at V and 4 bases at J, leaving 6 bases unmatched. The CDR3 is 16 amino acids. Germline values: CDR1 MNHEY, CDR2 SMNVEV (reference sequence).